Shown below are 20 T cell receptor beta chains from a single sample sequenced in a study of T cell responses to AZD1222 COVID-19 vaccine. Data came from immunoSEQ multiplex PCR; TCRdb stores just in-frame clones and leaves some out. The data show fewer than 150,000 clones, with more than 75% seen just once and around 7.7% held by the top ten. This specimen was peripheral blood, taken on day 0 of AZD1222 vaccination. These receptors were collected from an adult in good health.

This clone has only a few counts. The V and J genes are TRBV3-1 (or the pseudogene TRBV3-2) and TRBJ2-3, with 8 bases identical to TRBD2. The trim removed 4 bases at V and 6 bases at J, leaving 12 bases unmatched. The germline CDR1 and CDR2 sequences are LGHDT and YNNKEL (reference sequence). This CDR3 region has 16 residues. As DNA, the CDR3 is TGTGCCAGCAGCCCGCCACTGACGGGGGGGACGGATACGCAGTATTTT. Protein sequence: CASSPPLTGGTDTQYF.

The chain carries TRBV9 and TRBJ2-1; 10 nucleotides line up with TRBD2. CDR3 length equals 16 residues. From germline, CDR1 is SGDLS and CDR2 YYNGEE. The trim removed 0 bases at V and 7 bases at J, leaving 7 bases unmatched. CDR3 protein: CASSVGSGLARNEQFF. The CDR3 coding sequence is TGTGCCAGCAGCGTAGGTTCGGGACTAGCGAGGAATGAGCAGTTCTTC. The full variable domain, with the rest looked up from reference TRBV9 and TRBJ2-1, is DSGVTQTPKHLITATGQRVTLRCSPRSGDLSVYWYQQSLDQGLQFLIQYYNGEERAKGNILERFSAQQFPDLHSELNLSSLELGDSALYFCASSVGSGLARNEQFFGPGTRLTVL.

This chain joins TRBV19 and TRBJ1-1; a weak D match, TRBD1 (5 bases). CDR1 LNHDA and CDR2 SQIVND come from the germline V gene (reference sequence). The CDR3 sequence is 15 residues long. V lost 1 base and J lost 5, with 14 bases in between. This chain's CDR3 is CASSIAGARGTEAFF. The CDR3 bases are TGTGCCAGTAGTATAGCCGGGGCCCGGGGTACTGAAGCTTTCTTT.

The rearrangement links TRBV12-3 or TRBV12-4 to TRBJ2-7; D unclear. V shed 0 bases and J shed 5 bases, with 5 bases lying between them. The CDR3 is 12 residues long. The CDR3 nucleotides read TGTGCCAGCAGTTTAGCAGGGAACGAGCAGTACTTC. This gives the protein CASSLAGNEQYF.

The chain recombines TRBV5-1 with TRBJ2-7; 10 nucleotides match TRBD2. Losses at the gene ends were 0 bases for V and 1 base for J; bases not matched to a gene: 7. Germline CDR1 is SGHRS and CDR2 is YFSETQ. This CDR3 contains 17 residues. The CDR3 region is CASSLAPSSGSSYEQYF. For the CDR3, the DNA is TGCGCCAGCAGCTTGGCCCCGTCTAGCGGGAGTTCCTACGAGCAGTACTTC.

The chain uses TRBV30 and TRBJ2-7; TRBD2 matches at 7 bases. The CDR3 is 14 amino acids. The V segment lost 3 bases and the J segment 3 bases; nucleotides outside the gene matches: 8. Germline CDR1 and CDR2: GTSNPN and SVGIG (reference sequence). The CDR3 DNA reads TGTGCCTGGAGAAGGCTAGCGGACCACTACGAGCAGTACTTC. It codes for CAWRRLADHYEQYF. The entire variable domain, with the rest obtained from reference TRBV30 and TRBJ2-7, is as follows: SQTIHQWPATLVQPVGSPLSLECTVEGTSNPNLYWYRQAAGRGLQLLFYSVGIGQISSEVPQNLSASRPQDRQFILSSKKLLLSDSGFYLCAWRRLADHYEQYFGPGTRLTVT.

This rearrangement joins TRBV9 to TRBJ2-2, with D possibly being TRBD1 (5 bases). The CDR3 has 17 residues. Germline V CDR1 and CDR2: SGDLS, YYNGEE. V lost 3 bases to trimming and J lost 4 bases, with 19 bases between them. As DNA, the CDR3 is TGTGCCAGCAGCGGCCGAATAGGGGTGAGAAGCACCGGGGAGCTGTTTTTT. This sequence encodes CASSGRIGVRSTGELFF.

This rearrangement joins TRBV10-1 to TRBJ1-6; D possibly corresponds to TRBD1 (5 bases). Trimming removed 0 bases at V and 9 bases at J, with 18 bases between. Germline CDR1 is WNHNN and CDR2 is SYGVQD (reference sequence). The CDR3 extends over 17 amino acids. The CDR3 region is CASSESGAGDLTSPLHF. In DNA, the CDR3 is TGCGCCAGCAGTGAGTCGGGAGCGGGGGACTTGACTTCACCCCTCCACTTT.

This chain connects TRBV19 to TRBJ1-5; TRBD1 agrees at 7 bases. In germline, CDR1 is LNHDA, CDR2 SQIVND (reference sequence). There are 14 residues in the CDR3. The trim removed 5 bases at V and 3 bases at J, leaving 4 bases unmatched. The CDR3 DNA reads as TGTGCCAGTAGTGCGACAGGGAACAATCAGCCCCAGCATTTT. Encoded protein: CASSATGNNQPQHF. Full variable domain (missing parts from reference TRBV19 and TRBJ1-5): DGGITQSPKYLFRKEGQNVTLSCEQNLNHDAMYWYRQDPGQGLRLIYYSQIVNDFQKGDIAEGYSVSREKKESFPLTVTSAQKNPTAFYLCASSATGNNQPQHFGDGTRLSIL.

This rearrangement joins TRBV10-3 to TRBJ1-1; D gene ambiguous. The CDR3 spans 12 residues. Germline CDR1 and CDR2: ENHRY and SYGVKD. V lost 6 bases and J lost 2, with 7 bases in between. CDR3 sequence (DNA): TGTGCCATCAGCCACAGCAACACTGAAGCTTTCTTT. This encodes CAISHSNTEAFF.

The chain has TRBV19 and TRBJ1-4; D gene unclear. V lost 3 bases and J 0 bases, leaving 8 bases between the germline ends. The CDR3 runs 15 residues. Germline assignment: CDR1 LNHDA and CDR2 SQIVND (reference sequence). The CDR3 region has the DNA TGTGCCAGTAGTATCCTAACCTCAACTAATGAAAAACTGTTTTTT. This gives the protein CASSILTSTNEKLFF.

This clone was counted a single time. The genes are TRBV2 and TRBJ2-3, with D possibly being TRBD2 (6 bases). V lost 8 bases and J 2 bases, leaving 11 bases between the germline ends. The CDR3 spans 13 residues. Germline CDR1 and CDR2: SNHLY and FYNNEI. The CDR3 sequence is CASAGTPTDTQYF. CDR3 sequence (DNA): TGTGCCAGCGCCGGGACTCCCACAGATACGCAGTATTTT.

CDR3 DNA: TGTGCCAGTAGTATCCAGGGGACCTCCTACGAGCAGTACTTC. Encoded protein: CASSIQGTSYEQYF. V gene TRBV19 combines with J gene TRBJ2-7; perhaps TRBD1 as D (6 bases). CDR1 and CDR2 (germline): LNHDA, SQIVND (reference sequence). The germline V and J ends were trimmed by 3 bases and 0 bases, with 9 bases remaining between them. The CDR3 runs to 14 residues.

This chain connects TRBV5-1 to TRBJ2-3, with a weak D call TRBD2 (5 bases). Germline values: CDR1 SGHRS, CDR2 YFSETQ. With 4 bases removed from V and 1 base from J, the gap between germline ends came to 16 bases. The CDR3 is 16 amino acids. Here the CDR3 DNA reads TGCGCCAGCAGCCCCTTCGGGGTTGAGGGCACAGATACGCAGTATTTT. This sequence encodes CASSPFGVEGTDTQYF.

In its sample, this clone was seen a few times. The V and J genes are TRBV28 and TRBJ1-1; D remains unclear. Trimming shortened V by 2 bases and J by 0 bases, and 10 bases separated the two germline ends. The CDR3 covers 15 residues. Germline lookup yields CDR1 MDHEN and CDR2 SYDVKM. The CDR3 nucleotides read TGTGCCAGCAGTTTAAGCCCCAAAGTGAACACTGAAGCTTTCTTT. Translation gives CASSLSPKVNTEAFF.

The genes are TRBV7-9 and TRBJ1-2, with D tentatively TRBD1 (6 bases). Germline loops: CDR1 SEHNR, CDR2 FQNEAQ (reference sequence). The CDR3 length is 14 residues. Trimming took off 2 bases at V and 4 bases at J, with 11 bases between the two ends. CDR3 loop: CASSLSGQSYGYTF. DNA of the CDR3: TGTGCCAGCAGCTTATCGGGACAAAGCTATGGCTACACCTTC.

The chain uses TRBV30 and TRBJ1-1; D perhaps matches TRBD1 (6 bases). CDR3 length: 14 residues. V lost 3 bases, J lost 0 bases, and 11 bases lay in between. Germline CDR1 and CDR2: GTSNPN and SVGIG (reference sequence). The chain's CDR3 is CAWSPGHLNTEAFF. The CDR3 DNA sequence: TGTGCCTGGAGCCCGGGACACCTGAACACTGAAGCTTTCTTT.

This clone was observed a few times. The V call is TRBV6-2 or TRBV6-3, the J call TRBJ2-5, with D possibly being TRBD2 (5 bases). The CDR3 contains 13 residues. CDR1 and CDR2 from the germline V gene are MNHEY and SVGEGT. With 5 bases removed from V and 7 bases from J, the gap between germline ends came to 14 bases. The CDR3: CASSKGSRGTQYF. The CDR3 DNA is TGTGCCAGCAGTAAGGGATCTCGGGGGACCCAGTACTTC.

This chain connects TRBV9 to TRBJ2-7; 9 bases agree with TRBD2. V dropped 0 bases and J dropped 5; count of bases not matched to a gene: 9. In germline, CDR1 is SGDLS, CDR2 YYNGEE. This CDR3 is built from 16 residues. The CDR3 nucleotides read TGTGCCAGCAGCGTAGAGGGGACTAGCCCGTTCCACGAGCAGTACTTC. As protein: CASSVEGTSPFHEQYF.

The CDR3 spells CASARATEDTGELFF. The CDR3 DNA is TGTGCCAGCGCACGGGCTACAGAGGACACCGGGGAGCTGTTTTTT. The V gene is TRBV21-1, the J gene TRBJ2-2. TRBV21-1 is reported as a pseudogene. CDR3 size: 15 residues.